Sequencing of this T cell receptor (beta chain) was carried out in a study of CD8+ T cells in alopecia areata. The wider study: Dosing spanned 6 to 18 months on tofacitinib, then 6 months off drug. Notes on the study in general: Sequencing of scalp tissue also captures the resident alphabeta T cells of normal skin.

Lesional scalp tissue (obtained by punch biopsy) and peripheral blood were collected from alopecia areata patients. Germline CDR1 reads MNHNY; CDR2 reads SVGAGI (reference sequence). The CDR3 runs 12 residues. The V gene lost 4 bases and the J gene lost 4 bases, with 8 bases spanning the gap. After isolation, RNA underwent reverse transcription to generate cDNA as the sequencing template. Using immunoSEQ multiplex PCR, the repertoire was profiled, and TCRdb retains in-frame clones only, with some absent. This table has 250,000 or so clones, roughly two thirds appearing once. In its sample, this clone was seen a few times. The antigen remains unidentified.

Here the sequenced sample was CD4+ T cells sorted from blood, taken at week 0. The clonotype was recovered from a human donor with alopecia areata. The chain is built from TRBV6-6 and TRBJ2-7, with D possibly TRBD1 on 5 matching bases. CDR3 sequence reads: CASSFQGYEQYF. The CDR3, as DNA: TGTGCCAGCAGTTTCCAGGGATACGAGCAGTACTTC.